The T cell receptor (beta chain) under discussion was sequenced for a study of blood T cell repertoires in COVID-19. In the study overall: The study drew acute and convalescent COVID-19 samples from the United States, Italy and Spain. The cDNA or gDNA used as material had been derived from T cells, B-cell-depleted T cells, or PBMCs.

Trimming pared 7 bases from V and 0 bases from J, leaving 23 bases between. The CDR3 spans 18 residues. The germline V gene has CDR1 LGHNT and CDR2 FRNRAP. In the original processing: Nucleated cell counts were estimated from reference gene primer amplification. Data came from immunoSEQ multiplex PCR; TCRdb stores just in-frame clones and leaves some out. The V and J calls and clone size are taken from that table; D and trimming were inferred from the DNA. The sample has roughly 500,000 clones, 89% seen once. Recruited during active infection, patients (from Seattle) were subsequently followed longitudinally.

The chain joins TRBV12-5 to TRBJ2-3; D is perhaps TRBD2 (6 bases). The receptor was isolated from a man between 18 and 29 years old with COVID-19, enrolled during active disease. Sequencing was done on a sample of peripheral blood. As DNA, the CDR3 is TGTGCTAGTGCCCTGGTGGAGGGGTCTCTAACTAGCACAGATACGCAGTATTTT. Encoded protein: CASALVEGSLTSTDTQYF.